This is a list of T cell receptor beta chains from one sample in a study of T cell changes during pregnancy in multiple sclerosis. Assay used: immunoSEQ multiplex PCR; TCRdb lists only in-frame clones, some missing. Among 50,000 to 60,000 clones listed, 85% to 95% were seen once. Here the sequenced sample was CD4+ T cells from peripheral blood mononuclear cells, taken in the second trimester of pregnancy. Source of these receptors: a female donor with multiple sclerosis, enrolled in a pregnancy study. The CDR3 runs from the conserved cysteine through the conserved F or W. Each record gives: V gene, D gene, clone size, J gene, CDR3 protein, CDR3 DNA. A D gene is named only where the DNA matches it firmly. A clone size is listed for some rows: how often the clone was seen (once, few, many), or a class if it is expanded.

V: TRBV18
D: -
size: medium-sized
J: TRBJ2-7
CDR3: CASSPSPGNEQYF
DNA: TGTGCCAGCTCACCTTCCCCCGGGAACGAGCAGTACTTC

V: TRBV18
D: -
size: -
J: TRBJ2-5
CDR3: CASSPGLEQETQYF
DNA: TGTGCCAGCTCACCCGGACTTGAACAAGAGACCCAGTACTTC

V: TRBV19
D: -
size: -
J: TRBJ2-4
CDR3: CASNSGTDAYKNIQYF
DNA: TGTGCCAGTAATAGTGGTACCGATGCCTACAAAAACATTCAGTACTTC

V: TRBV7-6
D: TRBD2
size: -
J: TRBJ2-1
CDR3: CASSLVDRLAGGVHNEQFF
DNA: TGTGCCAGCAGCTTAGTCGACAGACTAGCGGGGGGGGTACACAATGAGCAGTTCTTC

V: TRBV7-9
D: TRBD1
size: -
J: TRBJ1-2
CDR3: CASQAYVDRPANYGYTF
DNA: TGTGCCAGCCAAGCTTATGTGGACAGGCCCGCTAACTATGGCTACACCTTC

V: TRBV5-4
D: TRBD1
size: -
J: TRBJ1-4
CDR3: CASSLGGQLNEKLFF
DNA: TGTGCCAGCAGCTTGGGGGGACAGCTTAATGAAAAACTGTTTTTT

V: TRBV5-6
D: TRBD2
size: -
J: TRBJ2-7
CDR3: CASSSGGYEQYF
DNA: TGTGCCAGCAGCAGCGGGGGTTACGAGCAGTACTTC

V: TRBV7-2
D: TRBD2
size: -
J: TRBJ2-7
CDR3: CASSPTMTSGTYEQYF
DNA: TGTGCCAGCAGCCCTACGATGACTAGCGGGACCTACGAGCAGTACTTC

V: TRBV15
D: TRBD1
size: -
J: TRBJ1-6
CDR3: CATSRGQGNSPLHF
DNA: TGTGCCACCAGCAGGGGACAGGGAAATTCACCCCTCCACTTT

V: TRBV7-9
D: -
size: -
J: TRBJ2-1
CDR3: CASSLEGPLHNEQFF
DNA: TGTGCCAGCAGCTTGGAGGGGCCCCTCCACAATGAGCAGTTCTTC

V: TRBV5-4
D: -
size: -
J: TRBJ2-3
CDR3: CASSLASDTQYF
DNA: TGTGCCAGCAGCTTGGCCTCGGATACGCAGTATTTT

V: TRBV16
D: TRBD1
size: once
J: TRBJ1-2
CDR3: CASSQTPGTAINYGYTF
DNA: TGTGCCAGCAGCCAAACCCCCGGGACAGCTATTAACTATGGCTACACCTTC

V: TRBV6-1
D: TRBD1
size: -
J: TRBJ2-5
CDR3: CASRILTGGGETQYF
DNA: TGTGCCAGCAGGATCTTGACAGGGGGGGGAGAGACCCAGTACTTC

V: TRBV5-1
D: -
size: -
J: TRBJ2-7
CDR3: CASSADPGEVYEQYF
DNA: TGCGCCAGCAGCGCGGACCCCGGGGAAGTCTACGAGCAGTACTTC

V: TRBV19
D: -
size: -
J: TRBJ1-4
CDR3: CASMGALGQPYQNEKLFF
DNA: TGTGCCAGTATGGGGGCCCTGGGACAACCTTATCAGAATGAAAAACTGTTTTTT

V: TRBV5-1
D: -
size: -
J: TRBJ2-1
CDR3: CASSLGQGGHNEQFF
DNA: TGCGCCAGCAGCTTGGGGCAGGGCGGACACAATGAGCAGTTCTTC

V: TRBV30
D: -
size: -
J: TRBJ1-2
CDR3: CAWSTGLAAWGYTF
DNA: TGTGCCTGGAGCACAGGGTTGGCGGCTTGGGGCTACACCTTC

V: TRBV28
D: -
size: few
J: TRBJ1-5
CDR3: CASSLADSASQPQHF
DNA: TGTGCCAGCAGTTTAGCAGACAGTGCCAGTCAGCCCCAGCATTTT

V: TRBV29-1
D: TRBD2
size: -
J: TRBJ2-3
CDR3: CSACSGGISTDTQYF
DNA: TGCAGCGCGTGTAGCGGGGGGATTAGCACAGATACGCAGTATTTT

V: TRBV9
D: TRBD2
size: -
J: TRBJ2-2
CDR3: CASTRGLAGGRGTGELFF
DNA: TGTGCCAGCACCAGAGGGCTAGCGGGGGGCCGGGGCACCGGGGAGCTGTTTTTT

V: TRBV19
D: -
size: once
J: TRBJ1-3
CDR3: CASSLPGFFGNTIYF
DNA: TGTGCCAGTAGCCTACCAGGGTTTTTTGGAAACACCATATATTTT

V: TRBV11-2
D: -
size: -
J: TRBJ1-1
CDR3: CASSFGETTEAFF
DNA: TGTGCCAGCAGCTTCGGGGAAACCACTGAAGCTTTCTTT

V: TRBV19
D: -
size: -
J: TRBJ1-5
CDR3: CASSTLFRGGNQPQHF
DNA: TGTGCCAGTAGTACTTTATTTAGGGGTGGGAATCAGCCCCAGCATTTT

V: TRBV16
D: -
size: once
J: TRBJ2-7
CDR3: CASSQGLATPEQYF
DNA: TGTGCCAGCAGCCAGGGACTGGCAACCCCCGAGCAGTACTTC

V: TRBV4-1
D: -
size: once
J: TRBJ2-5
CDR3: CASSQWYREQETQYF
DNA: TGCGCCAGCAGCCAATGGTACAGGGAGCAAGAGACCCAGTACTTC

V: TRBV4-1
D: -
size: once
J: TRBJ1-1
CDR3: CATREGKGVYTEAFF
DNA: TGCGCCACCCGAGAGGGGAAGGGGGTATACACTGAAGCTTTCTTT

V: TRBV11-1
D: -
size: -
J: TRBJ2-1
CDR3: CASSIQQGTYNEQFF
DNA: TGTGCCAGCAGCATTCAACAGGGCACCTACAATGAGCAGTTCTTC

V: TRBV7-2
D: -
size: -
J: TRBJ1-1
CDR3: CASSLAGANTEAFF
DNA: TGTGCCAGCAGCTTAGCAGGGGCGAACACTGAAGCTTTCTTT

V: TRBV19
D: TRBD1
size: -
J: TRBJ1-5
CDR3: CASRDRAFNQPQHF
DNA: TGTGCCAGTCGCGACAGGGCCTTCAATCAGCCCCAGCATTTT

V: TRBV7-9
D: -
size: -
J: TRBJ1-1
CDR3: CASSPKGTGLGAFF
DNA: TGTGCCAGCAGCCCAAAGGGTACAGGCCTCGGGGCTTTCTTT

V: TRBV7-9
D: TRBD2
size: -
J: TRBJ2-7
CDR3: CASSFPAGGRYEQYF
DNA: TGTGCCAGCAGCTTCCCAGCGGGGGGACGCTACGAGCAGTACTTC

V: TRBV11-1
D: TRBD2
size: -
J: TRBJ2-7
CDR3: CASSLGGLAGGGSYEQYF
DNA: TGTGCCAGCAGCTTAGGAGGACTAGCGGGGGGCGGCTCCTACGAGCAGTACTTC

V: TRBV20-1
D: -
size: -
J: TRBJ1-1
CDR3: CRARLGAEAFF
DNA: TGCAGGGCCCGGCTAGGGGCTGAAGCTTTCTTT

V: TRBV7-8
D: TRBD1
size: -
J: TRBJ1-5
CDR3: CASSRDRVDQPQHF
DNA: TGTGCCAGCAGCCGGGACAGGGTTGATCAGCCCCAGCATTTT

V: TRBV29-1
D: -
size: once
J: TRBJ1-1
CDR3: CSVFGNTEAFF
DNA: TGCAGCGTTTTCGGGAACACTGAAGCTTTCTTT

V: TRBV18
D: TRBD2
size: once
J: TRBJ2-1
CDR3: CASSPAGGGNEQFF
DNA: TGTGCCAGCTCACCGGCGGGGGGGGGCAATGAGCAGTTCTTC

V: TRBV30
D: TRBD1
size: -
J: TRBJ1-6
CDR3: CAWLDRGSSPLHF
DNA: TGTGCCTGGCTGGACAGGGGGAGCTCACCCCTCCACTTT

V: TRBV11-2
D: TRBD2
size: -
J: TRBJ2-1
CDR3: CASSPRVSGGPLIYNEQFF
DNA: TGTGCCAGCAGCCCTCGGGTTAGCGGGGGGCCCCTTATCTACAATGAGCAGTTCTTC

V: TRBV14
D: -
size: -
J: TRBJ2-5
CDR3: CASSRRLLETQYF
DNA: TGTGCCAGCAGCCGCCGACTCCTGGAGACCCAGTACTTC

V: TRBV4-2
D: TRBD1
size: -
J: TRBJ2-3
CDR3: CASTKNTEGQGNTQYF
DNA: TGTGCCAGCACCAAAAACACGGAGGGACAGGGAAATACGCAGTATTTT

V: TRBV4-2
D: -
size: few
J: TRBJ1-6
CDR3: CASSQDRDLNTPLHF
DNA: TGTGCCAGCAGCCAAGATCGTGACTTGAATACACCCCTCCACTTT

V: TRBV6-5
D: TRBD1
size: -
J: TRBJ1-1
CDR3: CASSRGTGSLTEAFF
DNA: TGTGCCAGCAGCCGCGGGACAGGTTCCCTCACTGAAGCTTTCTTT

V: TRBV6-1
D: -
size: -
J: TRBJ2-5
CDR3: CASSISETQYF
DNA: TGTGCCAGCAGTATTAGTGAGACCCAGTACTTC

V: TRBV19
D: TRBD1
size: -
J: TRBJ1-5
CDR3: CASSSWTGVYQPQHF
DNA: TGTGCCAGTAGTTCATGGACAGGGGTTTATCAGCCCCAGCATTTT

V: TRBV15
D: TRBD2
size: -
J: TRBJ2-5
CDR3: CATSRPWLRGIQETQYF
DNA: TGTGCCACCAGCAGACCTTGGTTGCGGGGGATTCAAGAGACCCAGTACTTC

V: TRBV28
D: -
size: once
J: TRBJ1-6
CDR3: CASSNLESDGWSPQGSPLHF
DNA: TGTGCCAGCAGTAACCTGGAATCTGATGGGTGGAGCCCCCAAGGTTCACCCCTCCACTTT

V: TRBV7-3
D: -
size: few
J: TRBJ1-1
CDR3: CASSSGPLNTEAFF
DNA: TGTGCCAGCAGCTCTGGGCCACTGAACACTGAAGCTTTCTTT

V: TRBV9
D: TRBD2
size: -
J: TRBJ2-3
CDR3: CASSGLSGAPSSTDTQYF
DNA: TGTGCCAGCAGCGGACTAAGCGGGGCCCCCTCCAGCACAGATACGCAGTATTTT

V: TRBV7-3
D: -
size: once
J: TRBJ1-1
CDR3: CASISRNGTSENTEAFF
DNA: TGTGCCAGCATCTCACGTAACGGGACTTCGGAGAACACTGAAGCTTTCTTT

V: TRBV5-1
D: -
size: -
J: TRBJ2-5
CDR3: CASSLGGGASETQYF
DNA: TGCGCCAGCAGCTTGGGTGGGGGGGCTTCAGAGACCCAGTACTTC

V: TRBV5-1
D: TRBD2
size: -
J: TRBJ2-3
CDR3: CASSFSGGAPDTQYF
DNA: TGCGCCAGCAGCTTTAGCGGGGGGGCCCCAGATACGCAGTATTTT

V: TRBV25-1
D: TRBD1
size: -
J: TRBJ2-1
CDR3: CASKPGGPYNEQFF
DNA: TGTGCCAGCAAACCAGGGGGACCTTACAATGAGCAGTTCTTC

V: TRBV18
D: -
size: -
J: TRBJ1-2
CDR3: CASSPLPGKGRANYGYTF
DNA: TGTGCCAGCTCACCACTCCCTGGGAAAGGGAGAGCTAACTATGGCTACACCTTC

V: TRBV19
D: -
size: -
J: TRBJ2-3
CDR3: CASSPGGRTDTQYF
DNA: TGTGCCAGTAGCCCCGGGGGACGCACAGATACGCAGTATTTT

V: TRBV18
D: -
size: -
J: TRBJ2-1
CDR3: CASSPQKAPNEQFF
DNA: TGTGCCAGCTCACCACAGAAAGCTCCTAATGAGCAGTTCTTC

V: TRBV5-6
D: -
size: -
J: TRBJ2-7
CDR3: CASSWGRGRGSEQYF
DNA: TGTGCCAGCAGCTGGGGTCGGGGCAGGGGTTCCGAGCAGTACTTC